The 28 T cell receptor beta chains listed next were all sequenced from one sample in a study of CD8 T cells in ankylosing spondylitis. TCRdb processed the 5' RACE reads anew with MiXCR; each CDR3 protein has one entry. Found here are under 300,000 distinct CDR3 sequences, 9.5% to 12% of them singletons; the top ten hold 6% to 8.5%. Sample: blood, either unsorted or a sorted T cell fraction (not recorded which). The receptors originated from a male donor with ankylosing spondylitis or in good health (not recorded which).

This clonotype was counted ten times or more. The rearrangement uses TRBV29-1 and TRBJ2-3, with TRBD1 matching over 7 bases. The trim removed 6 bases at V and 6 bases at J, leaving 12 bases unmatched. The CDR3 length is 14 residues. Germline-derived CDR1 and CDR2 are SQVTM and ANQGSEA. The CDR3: CSVPPQDRADTQYF. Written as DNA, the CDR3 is TGCAGCGTCCCTCCCCAAGACAGGGCCGATACGCAGTATTTT.

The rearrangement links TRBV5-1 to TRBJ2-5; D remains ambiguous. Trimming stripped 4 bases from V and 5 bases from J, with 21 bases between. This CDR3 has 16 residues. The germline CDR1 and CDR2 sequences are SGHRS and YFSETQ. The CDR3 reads CASSPNPRMGGETQYF. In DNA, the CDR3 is TGCGCCAGCAGCCCGAATCCTAGAATGGGTGGCGAGACCCAGTACTTC.

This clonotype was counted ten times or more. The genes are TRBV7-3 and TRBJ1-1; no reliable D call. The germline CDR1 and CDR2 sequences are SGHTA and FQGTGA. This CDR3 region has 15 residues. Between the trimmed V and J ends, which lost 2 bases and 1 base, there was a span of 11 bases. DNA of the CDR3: TGTGCCAGCAGCTTAGAAAGGGTTCGGAACACTGAAGCTTTCTTT. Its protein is CASSLERVRNTEAFF.

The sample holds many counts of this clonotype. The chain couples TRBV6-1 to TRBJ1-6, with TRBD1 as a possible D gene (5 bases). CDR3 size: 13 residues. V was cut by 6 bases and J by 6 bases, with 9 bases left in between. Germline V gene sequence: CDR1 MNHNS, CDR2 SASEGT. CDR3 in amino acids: CASRRDFNSPLHF. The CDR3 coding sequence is TGTGCCAGCAGACGGGACTTTAATTCACCCCTCCACTTT.

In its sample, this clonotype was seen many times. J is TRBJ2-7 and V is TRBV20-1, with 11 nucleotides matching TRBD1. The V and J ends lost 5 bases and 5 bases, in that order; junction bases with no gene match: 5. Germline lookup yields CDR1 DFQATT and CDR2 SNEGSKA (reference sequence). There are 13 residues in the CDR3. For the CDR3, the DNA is TGCAGTGCTCCCGGGACAGGGGGACACGAGCAGTACTTC. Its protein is CSAPGTGGHEQYF.

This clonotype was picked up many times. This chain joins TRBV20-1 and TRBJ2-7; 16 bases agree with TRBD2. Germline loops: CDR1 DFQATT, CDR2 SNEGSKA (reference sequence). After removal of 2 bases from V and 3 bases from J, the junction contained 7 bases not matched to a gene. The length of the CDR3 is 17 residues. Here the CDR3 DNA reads TGCAGTGCTAGATGGGGACTAGCGGGAGGGCCCAGCTACGAGCAGTACTTC. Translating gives CSARWGLAGGPSYEQYF.

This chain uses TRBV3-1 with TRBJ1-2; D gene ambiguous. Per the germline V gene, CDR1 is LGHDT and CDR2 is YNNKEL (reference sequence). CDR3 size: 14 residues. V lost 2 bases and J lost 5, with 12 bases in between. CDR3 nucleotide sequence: TGTGCCAGCAGCCAAATATCCACGGGATATGGCTACACCTTC. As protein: CASSQISTGYGYTF.

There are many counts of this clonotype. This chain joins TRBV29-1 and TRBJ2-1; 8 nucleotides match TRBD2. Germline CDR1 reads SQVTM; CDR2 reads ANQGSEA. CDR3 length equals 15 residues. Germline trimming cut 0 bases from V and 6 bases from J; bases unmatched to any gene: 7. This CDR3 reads CSVEDSGTGANEQFF. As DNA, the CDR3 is TGCAGCGTTGAAGATAGCGGGACTGGGGCCAATGAGCAGTTCTTC.

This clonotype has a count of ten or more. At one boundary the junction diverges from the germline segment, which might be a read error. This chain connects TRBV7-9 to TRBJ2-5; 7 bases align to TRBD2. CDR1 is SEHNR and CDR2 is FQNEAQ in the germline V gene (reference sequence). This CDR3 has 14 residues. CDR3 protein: CASSLASGQETQYF. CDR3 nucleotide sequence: TGCGCCAGCAGCTTGGCTAGCGGCCAAGAGACCCAGTACTTC.

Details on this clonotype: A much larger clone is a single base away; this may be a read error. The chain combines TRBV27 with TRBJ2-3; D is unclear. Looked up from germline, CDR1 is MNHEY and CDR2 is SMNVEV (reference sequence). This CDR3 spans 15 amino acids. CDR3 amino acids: CASSSAGAFTATQYF. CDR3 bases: TGTGCCAGCAGTTCGGCAGGCGCCTTCACAGCTACGCAGTATTTT.

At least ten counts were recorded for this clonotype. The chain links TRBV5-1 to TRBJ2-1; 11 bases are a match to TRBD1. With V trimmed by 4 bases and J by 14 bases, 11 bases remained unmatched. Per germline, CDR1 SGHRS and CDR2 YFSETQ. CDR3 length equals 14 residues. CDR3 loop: CASSLWTGGGGEFF. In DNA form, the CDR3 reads TGCGCCAGCAGCCTCTGGACAGGGGGCGGCGGTGAGTTCTTC.

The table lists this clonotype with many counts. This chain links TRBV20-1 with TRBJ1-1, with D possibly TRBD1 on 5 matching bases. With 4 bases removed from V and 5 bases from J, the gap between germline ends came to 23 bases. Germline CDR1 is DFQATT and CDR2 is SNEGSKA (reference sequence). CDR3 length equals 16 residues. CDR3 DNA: TGCAGTGCTACGGGGACGGCAGGGCCACAGGATACTGAAGCTTTCTTT. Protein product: CSATGTAGPQDTEAFF.

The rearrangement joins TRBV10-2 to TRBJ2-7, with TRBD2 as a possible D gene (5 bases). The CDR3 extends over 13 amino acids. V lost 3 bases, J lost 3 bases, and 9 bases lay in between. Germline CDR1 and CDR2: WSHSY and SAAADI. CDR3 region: CASSDGSGYEQYF. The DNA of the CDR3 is TGCGCCAGCAGTGATGGGAGCGGCTACGAGCAGTACTTC.

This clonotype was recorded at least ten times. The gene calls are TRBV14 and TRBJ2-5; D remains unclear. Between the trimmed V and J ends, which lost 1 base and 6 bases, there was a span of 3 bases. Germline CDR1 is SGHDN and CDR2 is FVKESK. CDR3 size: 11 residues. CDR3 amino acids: CASSQGQTQYF. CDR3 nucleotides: TGTGCCAGCAGCCAAGGTCAGACCCAGTACTTC. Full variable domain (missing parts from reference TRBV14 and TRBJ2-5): EAGVTQFPSHSVIEKGQTVTLRCDPISGHDNLYWYRRVMGKEIKFLLHFVKESKQDESGMPNNRFLAERTGGTYSTLKVQPAELEDSGVYFCASSQGQTQYFGPGTRLLVL.

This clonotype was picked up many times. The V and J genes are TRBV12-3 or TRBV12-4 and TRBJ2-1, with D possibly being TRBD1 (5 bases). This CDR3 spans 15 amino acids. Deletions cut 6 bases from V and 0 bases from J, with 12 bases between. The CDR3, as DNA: TGTGCCAGCAGCTCCTGGCAGGGCTCCTACAATGAGCAGTTCTTC. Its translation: CASSSWQGSYNEQFF.

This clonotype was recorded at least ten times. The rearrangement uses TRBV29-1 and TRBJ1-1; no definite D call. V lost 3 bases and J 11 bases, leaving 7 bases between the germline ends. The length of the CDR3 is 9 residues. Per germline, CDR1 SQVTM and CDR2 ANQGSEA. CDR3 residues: CSVDPGAFF. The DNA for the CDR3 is TGCAGCGTTGACCCTGGGGCTTTCTTT.

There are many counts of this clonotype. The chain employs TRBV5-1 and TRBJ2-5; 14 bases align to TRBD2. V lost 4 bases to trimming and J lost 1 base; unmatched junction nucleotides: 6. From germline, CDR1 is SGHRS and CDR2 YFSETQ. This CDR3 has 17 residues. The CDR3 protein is CASSKGTSGGFQETQYF. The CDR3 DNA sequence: TGCGCCAGCAGCAAAGGGACTAGCGGGGGATTCCAAGAGACCCAGTACTTC.

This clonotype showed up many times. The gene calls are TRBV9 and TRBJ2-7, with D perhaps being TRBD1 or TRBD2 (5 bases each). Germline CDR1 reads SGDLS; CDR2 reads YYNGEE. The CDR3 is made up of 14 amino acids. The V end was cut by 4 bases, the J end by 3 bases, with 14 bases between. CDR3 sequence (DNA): TGTGCCAGCAGCCCCTTCTGGGACGGCTACGAGCAGTACTTC. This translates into CASSPFWDGYEQYF.

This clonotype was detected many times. The CDR3, as DNA: TGTGCCAGCGAGAGGGCGGTTGGAAACACCATATATTTT. This sequence encodes CASERAVGNTIYF. This chain links TRBV2 with TRBJ1-3; no reliable D call. The CDR3 runs 13 residues. Germline assignment: CDR1 SNHLY and CDR2 FYNNEI. Trimming cost V 8 bases and J 3 bases, with 11 bases left between them.

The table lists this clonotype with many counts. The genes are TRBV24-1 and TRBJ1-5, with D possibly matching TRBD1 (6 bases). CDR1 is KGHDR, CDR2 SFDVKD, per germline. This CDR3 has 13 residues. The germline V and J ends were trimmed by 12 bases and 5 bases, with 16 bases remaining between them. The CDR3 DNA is TGTGCCTTCCTACAGGGACGAGATCAGCCCCAGCATTTT. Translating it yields CAFLQGRDQPQHF.

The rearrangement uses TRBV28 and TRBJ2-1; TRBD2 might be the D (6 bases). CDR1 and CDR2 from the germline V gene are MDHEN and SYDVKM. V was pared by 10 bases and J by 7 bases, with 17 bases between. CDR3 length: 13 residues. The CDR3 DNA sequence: TGTGCCACCCACCGGGGGATAAAAAATGAGCAGTTCTTC. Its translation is CATHRGIKNEQFF.

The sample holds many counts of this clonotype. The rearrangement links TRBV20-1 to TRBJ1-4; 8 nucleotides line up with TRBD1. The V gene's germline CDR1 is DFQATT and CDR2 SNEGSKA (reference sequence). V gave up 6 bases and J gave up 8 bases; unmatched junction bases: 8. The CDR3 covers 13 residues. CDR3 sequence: CSAPGTGGEKLFF. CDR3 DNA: TGCAGTGCCCCAGGGACAGGTGGCGAAAAACTGTTTTTT.

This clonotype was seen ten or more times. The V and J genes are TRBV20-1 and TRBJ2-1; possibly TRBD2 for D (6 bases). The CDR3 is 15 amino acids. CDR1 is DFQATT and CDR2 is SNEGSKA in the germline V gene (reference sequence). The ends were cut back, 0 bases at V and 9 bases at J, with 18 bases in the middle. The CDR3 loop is CSARDQRTILGEQFF. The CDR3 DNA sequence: TGCAGTGCTAGAGATCAAAGGACTATCCTTGGTGAGCAGTTCTTC.

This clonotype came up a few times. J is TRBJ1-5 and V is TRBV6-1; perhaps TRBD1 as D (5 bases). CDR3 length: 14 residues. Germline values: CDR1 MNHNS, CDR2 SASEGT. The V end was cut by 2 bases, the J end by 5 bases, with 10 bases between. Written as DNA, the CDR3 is TGTGCCAGCAGTGAACTGGGGCAGGATCAGCCCCAGCATTTT. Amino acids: CASSELGQDQPQHF.

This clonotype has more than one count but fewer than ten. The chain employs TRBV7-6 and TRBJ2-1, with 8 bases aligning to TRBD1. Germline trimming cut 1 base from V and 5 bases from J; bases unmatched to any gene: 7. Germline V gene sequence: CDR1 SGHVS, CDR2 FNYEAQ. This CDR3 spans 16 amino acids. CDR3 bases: TGTGCCAGCAGCTTAGTCGGACAGGGATTCGACAATGAGCAGTTCTTC. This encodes CASSLVGQGFDNEQFF.

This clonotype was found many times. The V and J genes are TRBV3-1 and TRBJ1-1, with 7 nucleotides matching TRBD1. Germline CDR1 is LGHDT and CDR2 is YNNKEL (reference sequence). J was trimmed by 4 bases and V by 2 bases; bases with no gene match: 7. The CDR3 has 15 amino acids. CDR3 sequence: CASSQTTNRGTEAFF. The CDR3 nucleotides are TGTGCCAGCAGCCAAACTACTAACAGGGGCACTGAAGCTTTCTTT.

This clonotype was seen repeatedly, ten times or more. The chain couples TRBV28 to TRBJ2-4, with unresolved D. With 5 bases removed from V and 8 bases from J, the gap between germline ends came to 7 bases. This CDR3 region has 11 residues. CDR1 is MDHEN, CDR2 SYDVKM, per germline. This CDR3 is CASSPSYIQYF. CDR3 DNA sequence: TGTGCCAGCAGTCCGTCATACATTCAGTACTTC.

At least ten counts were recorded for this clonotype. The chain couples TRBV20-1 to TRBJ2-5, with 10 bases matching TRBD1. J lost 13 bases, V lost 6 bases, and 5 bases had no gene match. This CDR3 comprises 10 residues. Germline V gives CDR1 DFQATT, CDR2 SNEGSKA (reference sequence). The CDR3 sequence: CSAVGDRGYF. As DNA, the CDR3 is TGCAGTGCAGTCGGGGACAGGGGGTACTTC.